This TCR beta chain came from a study of T cell repertoires in cytomegalovirus infection. Turning to the study itself: Public TCR beta signatures were indicative of both CMV infection and a matching HLA type.

Via MiXCR, TCRdb re-called the reads, giving one row per CDR3 protein. The data contain around 240,000 distinct CDR3 sequences, roughly 22% of them singletons. Points from the study as a whole: In two of eight donors, the top clonotype was HLA-C-restricted CMV-specific. Cumulative frequency (of public TCR beta family members) identified carriers of CMV plus the relevant HLA.

For this clonotype: Antigen specificity is unknown.

The CDR3 loop spans 16 amino acids. V lost 2 bases to trimming and J lost 3 bases, with 13 bases between them. Germline V gene lookup returns CDR1 SGHVS and CDR2 FNYEAQ. The chain links TRBV7-6 to TRBJ1-4; the D gene is possibly TRBD1 (5 bases). This clonotype was obtained from a human donor in good health (CMV status not recorded). Some clones in this sample may be carry-over from other donors' samples. Sequenced material: CD8+ T cells from PBMCs. CDR3 sequence (DNA): TGTGCCAGCAGCTTAAACGCAGGGACGGCTAATGAAAAACTGTTTTTT. This translates into CASSLNAGTANEKLFF. Based on the CDR3 plus reference TRBV7-6 and TRBJ1-4, the full variable domain is GAGVSQSPRYKVTKRGQDVALRCDPISGHVSLYWYRQALGQGPEFLTYFNYEAQQDKSGLPNDRFSAERPEGSISTLTIQRTEQRDSAMYRCASSLNAGTANEKLFFGSGTQLSVL.